The TCR beta chain described here comes from a study of blood T cell repertoires in COVID-19 (dated by TCRdb to about 2020). Notes on the research overall: Samples from collaborators originated in the United States, Italy and Spain and spanned both the acute and convalescent phases of COVID-19. The prospective study material was composed of cDNA or gDNA derived from T cells, B-cell-depleted T cells, or PBMCs. Where available, HLA class I and class II types were obtained from metadata supplied by the sample provider rather than from assay-based typing. A freely available public database, intended as a resource for researchers studying the immune response to SARS-CoV-2, is where the repertoires were released. Samples were obtained from the ongoing ImmuneRACE study (first 160 participants) and from 1,254 subjects provided by 6 global collaborators. Subjects who had been exposed to COVID-19, were actively infected with it, or had recovered from it provided the deeply sampled blood TCRbeta repertoires that made up the dataset. Nearly every sample came with metadata listing a de-identified subject ID, COVID-19 status, age in years and sex.

TCRbeta CDR3 regions were amplified from genomic DNA by means of the immunoSEQ Assay, a bias-controlled multiplex PCR. As for the original processing: The number of nucleated cells in each sample was estimated from the amplification of reference gene primers within the assay. To quantify the absolute abundance of each unique TCRbeta CDR3 rearrangement, sequence reads were collapsed and filtered. For each sample, productive Simpson clonality was calculated as the square root of Simpson's diversity index over productive rearrangements. Imported from immuneACCESS, the table was reduced by TCRdb to in-frame sequences with V and J called. These copies leave out some clones; in studies compared against another copy, an unresolved V gene accounts for under half, and the cause of the remainder is not known. D and trimming come from the DNA, and the V and J calls and clone size come from that table. Counted in this sample were a few hundred thousand clones; about nine tenths of them appeared once. Together, the top ten hold over 0.9% of the sample.

For this clone: The antigen it recognizes is unknown. Base qualities are not provided; no much larger clone lies one nucleotide away.

Participants in the prospective study were enrolled through a virtual design, were aged roughly 18 to 100 years, and lived in roughly 24 United States geographic areas. Cohort assignment in the prospective study relied on participant-reported clinical history from a screening survey and a study questionnaire. Exposed participants had been in contact with someone with a PCR-confirmed or clinician-diagnosed COVID-19 case within 2 weeks of study entry. Mobile phlebotomists in the prospective study collected whole blood, serum and a nasopharyngeal or oropharyngeal swab from every participant. Participants in the prospective study had the option to provide additional blood draws and questionnaires over an approximately 2-month period. Blood samples from the prospective study were shipped frozen or at room temperature prior to DNA extraction. Overall study outcomes, separate from this receptor: The quantity of clinical and demographic metadata differed by source and by participant and was supplied without curation.

Its CDR3 holds 14 amino acids, cysteine through phenylalanine. Of the read, only the CDR3 DNA is kept; its 42 bases are in frame from base 1. V and J lose 6 bases and 3 bases, and a span of 15 bases separates them. Via the germline V gene (reference sequence), CDR1 is LNHDA and CDR2 SQIVND. The clonotype was recovered from a woman aged 25 to 39 who had been exposed to COVID-19. Here the chain combines TRBV19 and TRBJ2-7, and TRBD2 may be the D gene, going by 6 matching bases. Sequenced: PBMCs or T cells enriched from blood (not recorded which). The CDR3 region: CASRRRAGHYEQYF. The DNA sequence is given as TGTGCCAGTAGACGGCGTGCGGGGCACTACGAGCAGTACTTC.